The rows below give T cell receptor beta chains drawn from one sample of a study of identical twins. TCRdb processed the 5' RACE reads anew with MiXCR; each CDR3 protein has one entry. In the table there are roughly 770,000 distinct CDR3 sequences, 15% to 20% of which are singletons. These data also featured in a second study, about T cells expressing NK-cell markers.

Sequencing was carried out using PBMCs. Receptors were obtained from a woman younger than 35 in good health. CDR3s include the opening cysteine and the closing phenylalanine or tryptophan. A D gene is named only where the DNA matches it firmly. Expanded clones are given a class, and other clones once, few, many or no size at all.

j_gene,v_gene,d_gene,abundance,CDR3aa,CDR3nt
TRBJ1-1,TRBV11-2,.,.,CAGGNTEAFF,TGTGCAGGGGGAAACACTGAAGCTTTCTTT
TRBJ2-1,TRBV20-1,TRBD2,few,CSARDSGGDNNEQFF,TGCAGTGCTAGGGATAGCGGGGGAGACAACAATGAGCAGTTCTTC
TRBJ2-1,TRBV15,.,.,CATSRGSDSTYNEQFF,TGTGCCACCAGCAGAGGCTCAGACAGCACCTACAATGAGCAGTTCTTC
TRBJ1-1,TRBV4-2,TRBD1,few,CASSHGTAEAFF,TGTGCCAGCAGCCACGGGACAGCCGAAGCTTTCTTT
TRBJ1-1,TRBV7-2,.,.,CASSRKSGTQKAFF,TGTGCCAGCAGTAGAAAATCCGGGACACAGAAAGCTTTCTTT
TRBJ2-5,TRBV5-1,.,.,CASSGSRRWGETQYF,TGCGCCAGCAGCGGCTCGAGGAGGTGGGGAGAGACCCAGTACTTC
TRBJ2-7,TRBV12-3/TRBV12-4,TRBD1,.,CASSLGTGHHEQYF,TGTGCCAGCAGTTTGGGGACAGGGCACCACGAGCAGTACTTC
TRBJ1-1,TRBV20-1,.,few,CSAQQGNEAFF,TGCAGTGCTCAACAGGGTAATGAAGCTTTCTTT
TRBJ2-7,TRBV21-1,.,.,CASTPDRVEYEQYF,TGTGCCAGCACCCCGGACAGGGTGGAATACGAGCAGTACTTC
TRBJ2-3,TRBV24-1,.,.,CATSAPGQGADTQYF,TGTGCCACCAGTGCCCCCGGGCAAGGGGCAGATACGCAGTATTTT
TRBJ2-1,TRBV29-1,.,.,CSVVTDEQFF,TGCAGCGTTGTAACCGATGAGCAGTTCTTC
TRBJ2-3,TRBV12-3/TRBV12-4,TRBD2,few,CASSLPRLAGITDTQYF,TGTGCCAGCAGTCTACCCAGACTAGCGGGGATCACAGATACGCAGTATTTT
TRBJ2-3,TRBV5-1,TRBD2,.,CASSRGTSLSTDTQYF,TGCGCCAGCAGCCGCGGGACTAGCCTTAGCACAGATACGCAGTATTTT
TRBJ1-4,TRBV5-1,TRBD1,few,CASSTGQGAGDEKLFF,TGCGCCAGCAGCACCGGACAGGGCGCAGGGGATGAAAAACTGTTTTTT
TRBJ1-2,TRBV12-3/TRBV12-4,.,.,CASSFGPTYGYTF,TGTGCCAGCAGTTTCGGACCGACCTATGGCTACACCTTC
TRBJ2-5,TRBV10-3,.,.,CAIGAGEKTQYF,TGTGCCATCGGAGCGGGTGAGAAGACCCAGTACTTC